Listed below are T cell receptor beta chains from one sample, sequenced in a study of radiation and T cells in renal cell carcinoma. Measured with immunoSEQ multiplex PCR; TCRdb has only the in-frame clones, and not every one. Of 150,000 or so clones listed, about 88% are singletons. Sequences were derived from blood, sampled from a patient whose treatment included radiotherapy and nephrectomy. Every receptor here comes from an older woman with renal cell carcinoma. CDR3s include the opening cysteine and the closing phenylalanine or tryptophan. The D gene is left open where the match is weak. Expanded clones are given a class, and other clones once, few, many or no size at all.

cdr3_aa	cdr3_nt	clone_size	d_call	j_call	cdr3_length	v_call
CASRFTQRTIYGYTF	TGTGCCAGTAGGTTCACCCAGAGGACTATCTATGGCTACACCTTC	once	NA	TRBJ1-2	15	TRBV19
CATLVGETQYF	TGTGCCACCCTCGTCGGAGAGACCCAGTACTTC	NA	NA	TRBJ2-5	11	TRBV19
CASSSPFRGGRNTQYF	TGTGCCAGCAGCTCGCCTTTCCGGGGTGGGAGGAATACGCAGTATTTT	NA	NA	TRBJ2-3	16	TRBV7-2
CAWSVRGVPLYYEQYF	TGTGCCTGGAGTGTTAGAGGGGTCCCCCTGTACTACGAGCAGTACTTC	NA	NA	TRBJ2-7	16	TRBV30
CASSFGWTDYNEQFF	TGTGCCAGCAGTTTCGGCTGGACAGACTACAATGAGCAGTTCTTC	NA	NA	TRBJ2-1	15	TRBV28
CASSASSGGAQDTQYF	TGTGCCAGCAGTGCCTCTAGCGGGGGGGCTCAAGATACGCAGTATTTT	NA	TRBD2	TRBJ2-3	16	TRBV6-4
CAWAPGVGTEAFF	TGTGCCTGGGCCCCAGGGGTCGGCACTGAAGCTTTCTTT	NA	NA	TRBJ1-1	13	TRBV30
CASNPMDTSYEQYF	TGTGCCAGCAATCCCATGGACACTTCCTACGAGCAGTACTTC	few	NA	TRBJ2-7	14	TRBV28
CASSRGQGNEKLFF	TGCGCCAGCAGCCGGGGACAGGGGAATGAAAAACTGTTTTTT	NA	TRBD1	TRBJ1-4	14	TRBV5-1
CASSSPMGRVSGNTIYF	TGTGCCAGCAGCTCCCCGATGGGACGTGTCTCTGGAAACACCATATATTTT	few	NA	TRBJ1-3	17	TRBV5-6
CASSFGQNTEAFF	TGTGCCAGCAGCTTCGGACAGAACACTGAAGCTTTCTTT	few	NA	TRBJ1-1	13	TRBV9
CASSIGTGADSPLHF	TGTGCCAGCAGCATAGGGACAGGGGCTGATTCACCCCTCCACTTT	NA	TRBD1	TRBJ1-6	15	TRBV5-6
CASRFGAGLLGHGYTF	TGTGCCAGTAGGTTCGGGGCCGGTCTCCTTGGCCATGGCTACACCTTC	many	NA	TRBJ1-2	16	TRBV19
CASSAGPRTLHF	TGTGCCAGTAGTGCCGGGCCCCGGACCCTCCACTTT	NA	NA	TRBJ1-6	12	TRBV19
CASSPFGTLRGNNQPQHF	TGTGCCAGCTCACCATTTGGGACACTTAGAGGAAACAATCAGCCCCAGCATTTT	NA	NA	TRBJ1-5	18	TRBV18
CASSQVGQLSGYTF	TGTGCCAGCAGCCAAGTGGGACAACTCTCTGGCTACACCTTC	NA	NA	TRBJ1-2	14	TRBV14
CASSWDGTYEQYF	TGTGCCAGCAGCTGGGACGGAACCTACGAGCAGTACTTC	few	NA	TRBJ2-7	13	TRBV11-1
CASSAVPDTQYF	TGTGCCAGCAGCGCAGTGCCAGATACGCAGTATTTT	NA	NA	TRBJ2-3	12	TRBV7-9
CASSRTGPGGYTF	TGTGCCAGCAGCCGGACAGGGCCGGGTGGCTACACCTTC	NA	TRBD1	TRBJ1-2	13	TRBV6-5
CASSLGRGTGNSPLHF	TGTGCCAGCAGCTTAGGTCGCGGGACAGGGAATTCACCCCTCCACTTT	NA	TRBD1	TRBJ1-6	16	TRBV11-2
CASTMSGGVGGYTF	TGTGCCAGCACCATGTCGGGAGGTGTAGGAGGCTACACCTTC	NA	NA	TRBJ1-2	14	TRBV7-9
CASSERQGNTGELFF	TGTGCCAGCAGTGAGAGACAGGGGAACACCGGGGAGCTGTTTTTT	NA	TRBD1	TRBJ2-2	15	TRBV6-1
CASSQKSTGGPEKLFF	TGTGCCAGCAGCCAAAAATCGACAGGGGGGCCGGAAAAACTGTTTTTT	NA	TRBD1	TRBJ1-4	16	TRBV5-4
CAAGGTENTEAFF	TGTGCCGCCGGTGGGACAGAGAACACTGAAGCTTTCTTT	NA	TRBD1	TRBJ1-1	13	TRBV10-3
CASSSRGQRGGYNEQFF	TGTGCCAGCAGTTCCCGCGGCCAGCGGGGGGGATACAATGAGCAGTTCTTC	once	TRBD2	TRBJ2-1	17	TRBV7-2
CASSQEGGPTNEKLFF	TGCGCCAGCAGCCAAGAAGGGGGACCAACTAATGAAAAACTGTTTTTT	NA	NA	TRBJ1-4	16	TRBV4-3
CASRDSPGGNQPQHF	TGTGCCAGCAGGGACTCCCCTGGGGGCAATCAGCCCCAGCATTTT	NA	NA	TRBJ1-5	15	TRBV6-1
CASSLVGSGYTF	TGTGCCAGCAGCTTAGTCGGGAGTGGCTACACCTTC	NA	NA	TRBJ1-2	12	TRBV11-2
CAWSRTGEAFF	TGTGCCTGGTCCCGAACGGGTGAAGCTTTCTTT	NA	NA	TRBJ1-1	11	TRBV30
CASSYKVGGNTIYF	TGTGCCAGCAGCTATAAGGTGGGGGGAAACACCATATATTTT	NA	NA	TRBJ1-3	14	TRBV9
CASSLSGSGAKNIQYF	TGTGCCAGCAGTTTATCTGGCAGCGGGGCCAAAAACATTCAGTACTTC	NA	NA	TRBJ2-4	16	TRBV28
CASSESKTQAFF	TGTGCCAGCAGTGAATCCAAGACGCAAGCTTTCTTT	NA	NA	TRBJ1-1	12	TRBV6-1
CASSDRVYEQYF	TGTGCCAGCAGTGACAGGGTCTACGAGCAGTACTTC	NA	TRBD1	TRBJ2-7	12	TRBV6-6
CASARDRRTGNTIYF	TGTGCCAGTGCTCGGGACCGTAGGACTGGAAACACCATATATTTT	NA	NA	TRBJ1-3	15	TRBV19
CASNNKDRAFSYGYTF	TGTGCCAGCAATAATAAAGACAGGGCCTTCTCCTATGGCTACACCTTC	NA	TRBD1	TRBJ1-2	16	TRBV2
CASSQGSSRATGEAFF	TGCGCCAGCAGCCAGGGATCTTCCCGGGCCACGGGTGAAGCTTTCTTT	NA	NA	TRBJ1-1	16	TRBV5-1
CASSQGLRQHF	TGCGCCAGCAGTCAGGGACTTAGACAACACTTT	NA	NA	TRBJ1-6	11	TRBV23-1
CASSQGRGRFSQETQYF	TGTGCCAGCAGCCAGGGCAGGGGACGGTTCAGCCAAGAGACCCAGTACTTC	NA	NA	TRBJ2-5	17	TRBV7-6
CASSFNRGRGNTEAFF	TGTGCCAGCAGCTTTAACAGGGGAAGGGGGAACACTGAAGCTTTCTTT	once	TRBD1	TRBJ1-1	16	TRBV13
CASTSEGQGAFSPLHF	TGTGCCAGCACCTCAGAGGGACAGGGGGCTTTTTCACCCCTCCACTTT	few	TRBD1	TRBJ1-6	16	TRBV28
CASSYSINSPNGYTF	TGTGCCAGCAGTTACTCGATTAATTCGCCAAATGGCTACACCTTC	NA	NA	TRBJ1-2	15	TRBV6-5
CAWSVAGDQPQHF	TGTGCCTGGAGTGTAGCAGGGGATCAGCCCCAGCATTTT	few	NA	TRBJ1-5	13	TRBV30
CASSEWLAGGYRDNEQFF	TGTGCCAGCAGTGAATGGCTAGCGGGGGGCTATAGAGACAATGAGCAGTTCTTC	NA	TRBD2	TRBJ2-1	18	TRBV6-1
CSVGKSTDTQYF	TGCAGCGTTGGAAAAAGCACAGATACGCAGTATTTT	NA	NA	TRBJ2-3	12	TRBV29-1
CASSLGGPYEQYF	TGCGCCAGCAGCTTAGGGGGACCCTACGAGCAGTACTTC	NA	NA	TRBJ2-7	13	TRBV5-1
CASSLAGSSMNTEAFF	TGTGCCAGCAGCTTAGCGGGGTCATCCATGAACACTGAAGCTTTCTTT	once	NA	TRBJ1-1	16	TRBV7-9
CASSLVPTGELFF	TGTGCCAGCAGCTTAGTTCCAACCGGGGAGCTGTTTTTT	NA	NA	TRBJ2-2	13	TRBV7-2
CASTIPGFNEQFF	TGCGCCAGCACCATCCCGGGCTTCAATGAGCAGTTCTTC	NA	NA	TRBJ2-1	13	TRBV10-1